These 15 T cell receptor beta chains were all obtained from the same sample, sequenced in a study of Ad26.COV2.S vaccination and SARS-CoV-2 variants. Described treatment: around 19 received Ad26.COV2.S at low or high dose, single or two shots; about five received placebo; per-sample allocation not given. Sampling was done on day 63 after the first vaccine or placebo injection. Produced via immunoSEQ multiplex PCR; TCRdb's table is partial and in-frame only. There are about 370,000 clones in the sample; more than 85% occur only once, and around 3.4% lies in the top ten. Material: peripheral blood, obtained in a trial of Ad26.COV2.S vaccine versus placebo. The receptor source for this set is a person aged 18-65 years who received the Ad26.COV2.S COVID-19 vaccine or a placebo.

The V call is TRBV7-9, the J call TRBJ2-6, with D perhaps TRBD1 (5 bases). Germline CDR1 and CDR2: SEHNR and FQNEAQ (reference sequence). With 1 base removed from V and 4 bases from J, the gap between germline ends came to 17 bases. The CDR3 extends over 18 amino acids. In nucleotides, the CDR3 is TGTGCCAGCAGCTTAGTGGGCAGGGTGCCCGTCGGGGCCAACGTCCTGACTTTC. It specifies CASSLVGRVPVGANVLTF.

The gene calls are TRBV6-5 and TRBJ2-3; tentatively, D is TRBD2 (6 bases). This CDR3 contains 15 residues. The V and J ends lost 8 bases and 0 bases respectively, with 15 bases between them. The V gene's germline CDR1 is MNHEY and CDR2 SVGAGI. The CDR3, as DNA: TGTGCCAGCGGACGGGACTCACATAGCACAGATACGCAGTATTTT. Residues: CASGRDSHSTDTQYF.

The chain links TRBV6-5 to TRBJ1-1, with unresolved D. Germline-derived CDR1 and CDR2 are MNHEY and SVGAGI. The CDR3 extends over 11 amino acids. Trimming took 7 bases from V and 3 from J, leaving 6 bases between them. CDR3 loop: CASTGDTEAFF. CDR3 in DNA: TGTGCCAGCACAGGAGACACTGAAGCTTTCTTT.

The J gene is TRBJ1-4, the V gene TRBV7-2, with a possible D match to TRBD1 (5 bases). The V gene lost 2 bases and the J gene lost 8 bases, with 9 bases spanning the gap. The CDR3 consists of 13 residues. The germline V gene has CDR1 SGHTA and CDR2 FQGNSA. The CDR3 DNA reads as TGTGCCAGCAGCTTACTAGGGACCGAAAAACTGTTTTTT. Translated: CASSLLGTEKLFF.

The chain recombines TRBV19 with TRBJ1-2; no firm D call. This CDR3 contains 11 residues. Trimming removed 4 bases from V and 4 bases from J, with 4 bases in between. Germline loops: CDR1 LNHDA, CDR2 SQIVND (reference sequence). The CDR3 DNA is TGTGCCAGTAGTAGCAGCTATGGCTACACCTTC. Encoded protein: CASSSSYGYTF.

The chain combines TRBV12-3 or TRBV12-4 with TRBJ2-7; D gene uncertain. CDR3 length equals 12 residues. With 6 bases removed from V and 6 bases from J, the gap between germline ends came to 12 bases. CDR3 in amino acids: CASSQDRAEQYF. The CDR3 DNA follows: TGTGCCAGCAGCCAAGATAGGGCCGAGCAGTACTTC.

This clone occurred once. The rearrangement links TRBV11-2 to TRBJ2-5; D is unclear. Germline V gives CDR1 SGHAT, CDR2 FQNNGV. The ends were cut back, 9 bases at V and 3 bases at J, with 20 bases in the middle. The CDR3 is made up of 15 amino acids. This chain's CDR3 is CASTFATGAEETQYF. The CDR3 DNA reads TGTGCCAGTACCTTTGCGACTGGAGCTGAAGAGACCCAGTACTTC.

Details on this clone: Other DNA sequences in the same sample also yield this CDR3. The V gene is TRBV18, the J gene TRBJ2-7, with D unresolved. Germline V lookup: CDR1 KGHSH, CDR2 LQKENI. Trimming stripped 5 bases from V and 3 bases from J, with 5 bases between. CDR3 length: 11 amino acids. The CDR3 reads CASSTGYEQYF. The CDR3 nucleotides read TGTGCCAGCTCAACGGGCTACGAGCAGTACTTC.

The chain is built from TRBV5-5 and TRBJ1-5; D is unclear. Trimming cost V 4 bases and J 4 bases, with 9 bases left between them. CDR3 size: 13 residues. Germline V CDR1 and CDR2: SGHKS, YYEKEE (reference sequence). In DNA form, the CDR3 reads TGTGCCAGCAGCCCTCAATTTAATCAGCCCCAGCATTTT. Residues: CASSPQFNQPQHF. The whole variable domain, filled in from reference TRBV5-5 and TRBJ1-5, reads DAGVTQSPTHLIKTRGQQVTLRCSPISGHKSVSWYQQVLGQGPQFIFQYYEKEERGRGNFPDRFSARQFPNYSSELNVNALLLGDSALYLCASSPQFNQPQHFGDGTRLSIL.

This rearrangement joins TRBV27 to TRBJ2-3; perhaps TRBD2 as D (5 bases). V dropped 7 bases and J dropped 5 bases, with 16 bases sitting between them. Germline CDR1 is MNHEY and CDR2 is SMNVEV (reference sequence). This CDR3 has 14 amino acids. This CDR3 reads CASTKSLGKDTQYF. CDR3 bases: TGTGCCAGCACCAAATCCCTCGGGAAAGATACGCAGTATTTT.

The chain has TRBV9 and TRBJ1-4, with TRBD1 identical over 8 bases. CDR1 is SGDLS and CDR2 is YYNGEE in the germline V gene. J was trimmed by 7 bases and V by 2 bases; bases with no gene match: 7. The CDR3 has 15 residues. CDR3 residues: CASSVGTGGGEKLFF. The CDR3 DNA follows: TGTGCCAGCAGCGTGGGGACAGGAGGAGGTGAAAAACTGTTTTTT.

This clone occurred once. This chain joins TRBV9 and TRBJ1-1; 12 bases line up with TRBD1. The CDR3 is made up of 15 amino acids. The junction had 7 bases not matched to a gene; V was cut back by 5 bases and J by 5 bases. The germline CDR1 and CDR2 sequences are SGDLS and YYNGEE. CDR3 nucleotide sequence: TGTGCCAGCAGAGGTGGGGACAGGGGGCAAACTGAAGCTTTCTTT. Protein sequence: CASRGGDRGQTEAFF.

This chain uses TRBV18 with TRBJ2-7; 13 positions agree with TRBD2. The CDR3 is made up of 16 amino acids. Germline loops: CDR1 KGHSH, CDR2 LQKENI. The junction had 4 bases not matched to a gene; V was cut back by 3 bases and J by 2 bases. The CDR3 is CASSPGLAGPAYEQYF. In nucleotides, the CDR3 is TGTGCCAGCTCACCGGGACTAGCGGGGCCAGCCTACGAGCAGTACTTC.

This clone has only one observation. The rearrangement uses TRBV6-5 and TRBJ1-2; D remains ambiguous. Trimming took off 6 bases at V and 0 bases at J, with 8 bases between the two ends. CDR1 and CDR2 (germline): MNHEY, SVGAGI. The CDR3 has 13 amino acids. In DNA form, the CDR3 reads TGTGCCAGCAGACACAGAGCTAACTATGGCTACACCTTC. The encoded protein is CASRHRANYGYTF.

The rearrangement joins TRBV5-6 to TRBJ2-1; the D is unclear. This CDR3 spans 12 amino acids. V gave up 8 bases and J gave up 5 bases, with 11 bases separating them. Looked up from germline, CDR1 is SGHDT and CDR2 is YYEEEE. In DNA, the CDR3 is TGTGCCAGTGCCTTCCTAAACAATGAGCAGTTCTTC. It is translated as CASAFLNNEQFF.